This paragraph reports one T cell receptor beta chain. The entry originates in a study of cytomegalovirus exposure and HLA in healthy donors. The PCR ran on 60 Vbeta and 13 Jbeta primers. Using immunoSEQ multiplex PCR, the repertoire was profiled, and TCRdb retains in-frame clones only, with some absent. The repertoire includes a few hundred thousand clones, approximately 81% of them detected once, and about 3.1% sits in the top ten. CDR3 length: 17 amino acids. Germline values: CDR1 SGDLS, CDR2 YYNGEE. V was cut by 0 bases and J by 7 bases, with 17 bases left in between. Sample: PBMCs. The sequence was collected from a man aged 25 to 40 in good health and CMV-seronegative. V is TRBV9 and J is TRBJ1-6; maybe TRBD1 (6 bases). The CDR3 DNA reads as TGTGCCAGCAGCGTAGTCGGACAGATGGGCCCCAATTCACCCCTCCACTTT. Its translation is CASSVVGQMGPNSPLHF.